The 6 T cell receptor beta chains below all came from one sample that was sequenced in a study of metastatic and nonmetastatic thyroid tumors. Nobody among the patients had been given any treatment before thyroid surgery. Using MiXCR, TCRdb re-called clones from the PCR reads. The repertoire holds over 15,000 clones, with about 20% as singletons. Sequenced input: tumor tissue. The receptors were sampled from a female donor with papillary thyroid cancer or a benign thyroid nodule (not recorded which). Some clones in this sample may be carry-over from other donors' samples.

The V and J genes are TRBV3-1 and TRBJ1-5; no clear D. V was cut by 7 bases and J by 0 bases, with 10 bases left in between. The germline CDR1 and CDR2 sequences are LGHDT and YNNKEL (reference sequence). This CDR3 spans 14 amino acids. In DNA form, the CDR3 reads TGTGCCAGCAATAACCACGGTAGCAATCAGCCCCAGCATTTT. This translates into CASNNHGSNQPQHF.

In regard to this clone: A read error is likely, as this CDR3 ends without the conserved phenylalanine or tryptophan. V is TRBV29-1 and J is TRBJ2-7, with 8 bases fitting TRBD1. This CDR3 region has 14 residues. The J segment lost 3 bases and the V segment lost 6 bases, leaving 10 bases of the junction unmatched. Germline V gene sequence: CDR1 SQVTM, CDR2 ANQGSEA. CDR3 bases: TGCAGCGTAGCAGATCGAACAGGGGGCTACGAGCAGTACTCC. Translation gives CSVADRTGGYEQYS.

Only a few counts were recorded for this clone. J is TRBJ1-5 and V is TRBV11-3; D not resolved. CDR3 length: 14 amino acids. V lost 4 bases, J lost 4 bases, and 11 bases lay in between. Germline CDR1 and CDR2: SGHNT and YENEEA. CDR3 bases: TGTGCCAGCAGCTCCTGTGAAAGGAATCAGCCCCAGCATTTT. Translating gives CASSSCERNQPQHF.

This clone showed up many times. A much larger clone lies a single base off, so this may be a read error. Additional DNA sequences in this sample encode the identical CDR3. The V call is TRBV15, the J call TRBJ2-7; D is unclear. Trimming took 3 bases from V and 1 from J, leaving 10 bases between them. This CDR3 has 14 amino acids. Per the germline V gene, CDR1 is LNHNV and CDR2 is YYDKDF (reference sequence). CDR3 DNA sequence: TGTGCCACCAGCAGGGATTTGGGATCCTACGAGCAGTACTTC. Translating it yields CATSRDLGSYEQYF. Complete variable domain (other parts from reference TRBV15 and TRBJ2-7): DAMVIQNPRYQVTQFGKPVTLSCSQTLNHNVMYWYQQKSSQAPKLLFHYYDKDFNNEADTPDNFQSRRPNTSFCFLDIRSPGLGDTAMYLCATSRDLGSYEQYFGPGTRLTVT.

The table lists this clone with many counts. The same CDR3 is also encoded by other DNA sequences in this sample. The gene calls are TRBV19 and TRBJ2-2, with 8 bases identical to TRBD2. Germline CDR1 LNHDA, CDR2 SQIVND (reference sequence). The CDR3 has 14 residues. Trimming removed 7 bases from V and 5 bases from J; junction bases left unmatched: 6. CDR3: CASTDAGGTGELFF. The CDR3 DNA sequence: TGTGCCAGTACGGACGCGGGAGGTACCGGGGAGCTGTTTTTT. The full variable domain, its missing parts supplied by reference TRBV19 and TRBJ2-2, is DGGITQSPKYLFRKEGQNVTLSCEQNLNHDAMYWYRQDPGQGLRLIYYSQIVNDFQKGDIAEGYSVSREKKESFPLTVTSAQKNPTAFYLCASTDAGGTGELFFGEGSRLTVL.

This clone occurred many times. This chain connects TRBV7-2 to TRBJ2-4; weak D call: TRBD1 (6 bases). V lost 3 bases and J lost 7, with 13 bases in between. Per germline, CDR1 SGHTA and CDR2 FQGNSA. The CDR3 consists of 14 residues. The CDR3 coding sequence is TGTGCCAGCAGCTTGGGACACGTAGGCAACATTCAGTACTTC. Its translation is CASSLGHVGNIQYF.